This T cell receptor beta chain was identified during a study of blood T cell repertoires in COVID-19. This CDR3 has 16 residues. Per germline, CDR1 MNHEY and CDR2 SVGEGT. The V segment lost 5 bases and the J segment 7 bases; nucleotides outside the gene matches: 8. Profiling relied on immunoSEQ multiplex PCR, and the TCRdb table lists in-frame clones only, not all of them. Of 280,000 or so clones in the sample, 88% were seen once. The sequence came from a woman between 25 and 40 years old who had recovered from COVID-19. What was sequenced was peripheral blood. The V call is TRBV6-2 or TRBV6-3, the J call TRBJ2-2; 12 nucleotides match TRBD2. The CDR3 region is CASSPRLAGEGGELFF. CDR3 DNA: TGTGCCAGCAGTCCCCGACTAGCGGGGGAGGGCGGGGAGCTGTTTTTT.